Listed here are 5 T cell receptor beta chains from one sample, sequenced in a study of blood T cells in healthy people across ages. The use of a sample-barcoded 5' primer and a J-beta primer mix characterized a second PCR of 7 to 11 cycles. TCRdb processed the 5' RACE reads anew with MiXCR; each CDR3 protein has one entry. The table includes roughly 560,000 distinct CDR3 sequences, approximately 25% detected once. The same sample was also studied in work on T cells of mothers and their children.

Sequencing used blood. Receptors were obtained from a boy between 10 and 17 years old in good health.

The V gene is TRBV4-3, the J gene TRBJ1-4; D possibly corresponds to TRBD1 (6 bases). This CDR3 has 20 amino acids. Germline loops: CDR1 LGHNA, CDR2 YSLEER. Trimming took off 2 bases at V and 0 bases at J, with 22 bases between the two ends. Written as DNA, the CDR3 is TGCGCCAGCAGCCAAAGTGACCAGGGGCCCATGGGGGCAACTAATGAAAAACTGTTTTTT. Translating gives CASSQSDQGPMGATNEKLFF.

There are a few counts of this clonotype. This chain links TRBV9 with TRBJ2-2; 8 positions agree with TRBD2. This CDR3 is 17 amino acids long. The junction had 7 bases not matched to a gene; V was cut back by 0 bases and J by 3 bases. Per the germline V gene, CDR1 is SGDLS and CDR2 is YYNGEE. CDR3: CASSVGTGTRDTGELFF. The CDR3, as DNA: TGTGCCAGCAGCGTAGGAACCGGGACTAGGGACACCGGGGAGCTGTTTTTT.

This clonotype was counted only a few times. This chain connects TRBV20-1 to TRBJ2-1; D ambiguous. CDR3 size: 13 residues. V dropped 6 bases and J dropped 2 bases, with 11 bases sitting between them. Germline CDR1 and CDR2: DFQATT and SNEGSKA (reference sequence). The CDR3 region has the DNA TGCAGTGCCCTAGAGGCCCCCTACAATGAGCAGTTCTTC. Encoded protein: CSALEAPYNEQFF.

The chain carries TRBV5-4 and TRBJ2-5; the match to TRBD2 covers 14 bases. The CDR3 has 15 amino acids. Trimming took 2 bases from V and 4 from J; bases not matched to a gene: 1. Germline lookup yields CDR1 SGHNT and CDR2 YYREEE (reference sequence). CDR3 amino acids: CASSFGTSGGETQYF. The CDR3 DNA sequence: TGTGCCAGCAGCTTCGGGACTAGCGGGGGAGAGACCCAGTACTTC.

The chain recombines TRBV28 with TRBJ1-4; D not certain. Trimming stripped 5 bases from V and 7 bases from J, with 11 bases between. This CDR3 is 13 amino acids long. CDR1 MDHEN and CDR2 SYDVKM come from the germline V gene. The CDR3, as DNA: TGTGCCAGCAGTACACCGGGAGGTGAAAAACTGTTTTTT. The encoded protein is CASSTPGGEKLFF.